This is a list of T cell receptor beta chains from one sample in a study of control samples from healthy donors and cancer patients. Data came from immunoSEQ multiplex PCR; TCRdb stores just in-frame clones and leaves some out. The profile shows more than 85,000 clones, around four fifths of them singletons. The sample consisted of blood. The receptors were gathered from a woman in her forties or fifties in good health. Both conserved end residues are part of each CDR3. The D gene is left open where the match is weak. Size values are once, few and many counts, or a class for expanded clones, and some rows have none.

d_call	clone_size	v_call	j_call	cdr3_nt	cdr3_aa
NA	once	TRBV4-1	TRBJ2-3	TGCGCCAGCAGCCAAGAACAGAAAGATACGCAGTATTTT	CASSQEQKDTQYF
NA	few	TRBV2	TRBJ2-2	TGTGCCAGCAGTGAGGGGGGGACAGAGAACACCGGGGAGCTGTTTTTT	CASSEGGTENTGELFF
TRBD2	NA	TRBV7-9	TRBJ2-3	TGTGCCAGCAGCCGGACTAGCGGGGTATACACAGATACGCAGTATTTT	CASSRTSGVYTDTQYF
NA	NA	TRBV30	TRBJ1-1	TGTGCCTGGAGTCGTCGGAACACTGAAGCTTTCTTT	CAWSRRNTEAFF
TRBD1	NA	TRBV9	TRBJ1-2	TGTGCCAGCAGCGTAGTGGCAGGGGGCTATGGCTACACCTTC	CASSVVAGGYGYTF
NA	NA	TRBV3-1/TRBV3-2	TRBJ1-3	TGTGCCAGCAGCCAGCCCACAGGAACCCGTGGAAACACCATATATTTT	CASSQPTGTRGNTIYF
NA	NA	TRBV27	TRBJ1-1	TGTGCCAGCTATGGGCTATCCAGGGCTTTCTTT	CASYGLSRAFF
TRBD2	NA	TRBV19	TRBJ2-2	TGTGCCAGTAGTATGGGACTAGCGGGGAACACCGGGGAGCTGTTTTTT	CASSMGLAGNTGELFF
TRBD2	few	TRBV19	TRBJ2-7	TGTGCCACCTATACCAGGACTAGCGGGAGGGTCCCCTACGAGCAGTACTTC	CATYTRTSGRVPYEQYF
TRBD1	few	TRBV7-8	TRBJ1-4	TGTGCCAGCAGCTTAATAGCGACAGGGACGATTGAAAAACTGTTTTTT	CASSLIATGTIEKLFF
NA	NA	TRBV13	TRBJ2-5	TGTGCCAGCAGCCCTACAGGGTCGAAGGTAGAGACCCAGTACTTC	CASSPTGSKVETQYF
TRBD1	NA	TRBV30	TRBJ1-1	TGTGCCTGGAACGACAGGGGAGACACTGAAGCTTTCTTT	CAWNDRGDTEAFF
TRBD2	once	TRBV4-3	TRBJ2-3	TGCGCCAGCAGCCAAGCCGGGGGGGAGGCTACGCAGTATTTT	CASSQAGGEATQYF
NA	once	TRBV2	TRBJ1-6	TGTGCCAGCAGTGGGCCTCGGAGCTCCTATAATTCACCCCTCCACTTT	CASSGPRSSYNSPLHF
NA	few	TRBV19	TRBJ1-1	TGTGCCAGTAGATACCGAGTGAACACTGAAGCTTTCTTT	CASRYRVNTEAFF
TRBD2	NA	TRBV7-2	TRBJ2-1	TGTGCCAGCAGCTTAAGTCAGGGAGGGTTCAATGAGCAGTTCTTC	CASSLSQGGFNEQFF
NA	NA	TRBV11-2	TRBJ1-1	TGTGCCAGCAGCCCCGAAAATTTTGCTTTCACGGCTTTCTTT	CASSPENFAFTAFF
TRBD1	NA	TRBV5-1	TRBJ1-1	TGCGCCAGCACGGACAGGGACACTGAAGCTTTCTTT	CASTDRDTEAFF
NA	once	TRBV11-2	TRBJ2-7	TGTGCCAGCAGCTTAGGACCGAAGTCCTACGAGCAGTACTTC	CASSLGPKSYEQYF
NA	once	TRBV4-2	TRBJ1-2	TGTGCCAGCAGCCAAGATCCGGCTGATAGGTATGGCTACACCTTC	CASSQDPADRYGYTF
TRBD2	few	TRBV6-5	TRBJ2-4	TGTGCCAGCAGTTACGGAGCGGGGTTAGCCAAAAACATTCAGTACTTC	CASSYGAGLAKNIQYF
TRBD1	once	TRBV3-1/TRBV3-2	TRBJ1-4	TGTGCCAGCAGCCAACTCAGGGGGGTTAATGAAAAACTGTTTTTT	CASSQLRGVNEKLFF
NA	NA	TRBV6-2/TRBV6-3	TRBJ2-3	TGTGCCAGCAGTTACTTTCTCGGGGCCCTTCTTGCGGATACGCAGTATTTT	CASSYFLGALLADTQYF
NA	NA	TRBV11-3	TRBJ2-3	TGTGCCAGCAGCTTAAGGAGAAGCACAGATACGCAGTATTTT	CASSLRRSTDTQYF
TRBD2	NA	TRBV4-2	TRBJ2-1	TGTGCCAGCAGCCACGGACTAGCGGGGAACAATGAGCAGTTCTTC	CASSHGLAGNNEQFF
TRBD1	NA	TRBV4-1	TRBJ1-6	TGCGCCAGCAGCCAATTTGGGACAGGGACGTTCGGGGCACCCCTCCACTTT	CASSQFGTGTFGAPLHF
NA	once	TRBV2	TRBJ1-2	TGTGCCAGCAGGTTTCTACAGGAAGGCTATGGCTACACCTTC	CASRFLQEGYGYTF
TRBD1	NA	TRBV28	TRBJ1-6	TGTGCCAGCAGTTCCCCCCCAGGGGGCGGCTCACCCCTCCACTTT	CASSSPPGGGSPLHF